The following is a TCR beta chain sequence with its context. Its antigen has not been determined. Base qualities are not provided; no much larger clone lies one nucleotide away. This sample is part of a study of memory CD4+ T cells and cytomegalovirus serostatus (dated by TCRdb to between 2018 and 2021). Concerning the study at large: A total of around 35 healthy Belgian adults, of whom 9 were CMV seropositive and roughly 24 were CMV seronegative, were included in the cohort. The study sequenced CD4+ memory TCRbeta repertoires of a Belgian cohort with known cytomegalovirus serostatus to replicate a published TCR-based CMV serostatus classifier. What the work shows at the level of the full study, not this receptor alone: Only CD4+CD45RO+ memory cells were sequenced, in contrast to the original study, in which naive and memory CD4+ and CD8+ populations were covered. The original-framework classifier achieved a median bootstrapped AUC of approximately 0.96 with a 95% CI of 0.76-1.00 on the Belgian cohort. Among the 150 or so previously reported CMV-associated TCRbeta sequences, 60 to 70 showed up in the CD4+ memory repertoires, with each one found in between one and five individuals. CMV serostatus prediction reached a median bootstrapped AUC of approximately 0.96 with the original framework and just over 0.9 with a US-trained random forest. The results were interpreted as suggesting that the CMV-associated TCR signature is largely present in the CD4+ memory repertoire.

A FACSAria II was used to sort memory CD4+ T cells, defined as single viable CD3+CD4+CD8-CD45RO+ cells. CMV serostatus was determined with a Roche Elecsys assay detecting serum IgG against CMV pp150, pp28, p38 and p52. After the samples were thawed, total CD4+ T cells were enriched through positive selection using CD4 magnetic microbeads. The samples came from a separate study whose specific focus was interrogating the CD4+ T cell memory repertoire. Peripheral blood mononuclear cells were isolated and cryopreserved following standard operating procedures; serum was stored at -80 °C. CD3-PerCP (BW264/56), CD4-APC (RPA-T4), CD45RO-PE (UCHT1) and CD8-Pacific Orange (3B5) antibodies were used for staining, and non-viable cells were excluded with Sytox blue. The Quick-DNA Microprep Kit was used to extract genomic DNA from the sorted cells. TCRbeta DNA was amplified with the immunoSEQ hsTCRbeta kit following the manufacturer's protocol. TCRbeta libraries were sequenced on an Illumina MiSeq instrument. In the source study's methods: Once out-of-frame sequences had been removed, a few million distinct TCRbeta sequences were left, which works out to an average of roughly 72,000 per individual. Two values were used to score each individual: the count of 150 to 200 previously reported CMV-associated TCRbeta sequences and the total count of productive distinct TCRbeta sequences. A beta-binomial model was reimplemented in Python, and random forests from scikit-learn, run with default parameters, were trained on data from the US cohort. Classifier performance on the Belgian cohort was reported as the median AUC with percentile confidence intervals calculated over 10,000 bootstrap iterations. Sourced from immuneACCESS, this table was stored by TCRdb with only in-frame sequences that have V and J called. A share of the clones is absent; for the studies checked, an unresolved V gene accounts for under half, and the remainder has no known explanation. The DNA was the basis for D and trimming; V, J and clone size are from that table. This sample comprises approximately 70,000 clones, more than 75% of them detected only once. The top ten clones comprise about 4.7% of the sample.

The CDR3 runs 16 residues from the cysteine to the phenylalanine. Only the CDR3 DNA is retained, 48 bases long and in frame from the first base. Sequences SGHTA (CDR1) and FQGTGA (CDR2) are obtained from the germline V gene. Trimming costs V 2 bases and J 9 bases, and their ends lie 17 bases apart. In this chain, TRBV7-3 is recombined with TRBJ1-6; the D segment could be TRBD1, given 5 matching bases. This receptor was taken from an adult in good health and CMV-seropositive. The sequencing input was memory CD4+ T cells from blood. The CDR3 reads as follows: CASSLGGGRDISPLHF. The DNA is as follows: TGTGCCAGCAGCTTAGGCGGGGGAAGGGATATTTCACCCCTCCACTTT. With the rest looked up from the reference TRBV7-3 and TRBJ1-6 genes rather than sequenced, the full variable domain is GAGVSQTPSNKVTEKGKYVELRCDPISGHTALYWYRQSLGQGPEFLIYFQGTGAADDSGLPNDRFFAVRPEGSVSTLKIQRTERGDSAVYLCASSLGGGRDISPLHFGNGTRLTVT.